This TCR beta chain was obtained from a study of spatial heterogeneity in lung cancer. Looking at the study overall: Sequences of the beta chain were consistently detected in greater numbers than alpha-chain sequences.

Stated time point: sample taken at primary tumor resection. The donor population consisted of some 67 patients with untreated, early-stage non-small cell lung cancer. All TCR cDNA molecules were individually tagged with a unique molecular identifier. TCRdb itself ran the 5' RACE reads through MiXCR, one entry per CDR3 protein. The table lists about 2,900 distinct CDR3 sequences, 18% of them singletons, with 15% to 20% in the top ten. This clonotype is classed as medium-sized. Germline assignment: CDR1 SNHLY and CDR2 FYNNEI. The CDR3 has 19 amino acids. The J segment lost 0 bases and the V segment lost 4 bases, leaving 14 bases of the junction unmatched.

V and J are TRBV2 and TRBJ2-3, with TRBD2 matching over 9 bases. The clonotype was recovered from a male donor with early-stage non-small cell lung cancer. The source was normal lung tissue next to the tumor, collected at surgery. The CDR3 spells CASSAFSGRGESSTDTQYF. The DNA of the CDR3 is TGTGCCAGCAGTGCCTTTAGCGGGAGAGGGGAGTCTAGCACAGATACGCAGTATTTT.